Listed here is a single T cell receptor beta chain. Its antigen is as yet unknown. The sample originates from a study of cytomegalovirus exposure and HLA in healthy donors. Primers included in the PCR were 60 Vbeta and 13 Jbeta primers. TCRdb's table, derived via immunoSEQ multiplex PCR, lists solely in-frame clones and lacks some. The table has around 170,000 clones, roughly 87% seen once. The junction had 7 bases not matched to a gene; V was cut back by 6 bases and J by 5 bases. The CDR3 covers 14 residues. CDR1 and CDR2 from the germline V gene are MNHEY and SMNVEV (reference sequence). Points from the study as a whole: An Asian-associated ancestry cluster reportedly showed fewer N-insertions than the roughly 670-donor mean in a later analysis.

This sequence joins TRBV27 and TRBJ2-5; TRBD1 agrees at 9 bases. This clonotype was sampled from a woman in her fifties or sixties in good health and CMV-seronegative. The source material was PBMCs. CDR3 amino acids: CASSKTGGGETQYF. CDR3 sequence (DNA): TGTGCCAGCAGCAAGACAGGGGGAGGGGAGACCCAGTACTTC.